These 15 T cell receptor beta chains originate from one sample sequenced in a study of blood T cell repertoires in COVID-19. Only in-frame clones appear in the TCRdb table, and some are missing; sequencing was by immunoSEQ multiplex PCR. The profile shows about 480,000 clones, over 75% of them singletons. Sequencing was done on a sample of PBMCs or T cells enriched from blood (not recorded which). These receptors all come from a woman aged 40 to 50 who had recovered from COVID-19.

CDR3 sequence (DNA): TGTGCCAGCAGTTTATGGGGAGGGTATGAGCAGTACTTC. Translation gives CASSLWGGYEQYF. The V and J genes are TRBV27 and TRBJ2-7; 7 positions match TRBD2. V trimming: 1 base; J trimming: 7 bases; junction bases outside the gene matches: 4. CDR3 length: 13 amino acids. The germline gives CDR1 MNHEY, CDR2 SMNVEV (reference sequence).

This clone was counted once. The V and J genes are TRBV18 and TRBJ1-6, with D unresolved. The CDR3 is made up of 16 amino acids. Germline V gene lookup returns CDR1 KGHSH and CDR2 LQKENI. Trimming shortened V by 0 bases and J by 5 bases, and 11 bases separated the two germline ends. CDR3 residues: CASSPPPASNNSPLHF. As DNA, the CDR3 is TGTGCCAGCTCACCACCCCCAGCGTCTAATAATTCACCCCTCCACTTT.

This clone was detected once. V usage is TRBV7-2 and J usage is TRBJ2-3; a weak D match, TRBD2 (5 bases). V was trimmed by 3 bases and J by 11 bases, leaving 15 bases between them. CDR1 and CDR2 from the germline V gene are SGHTA and FQGNSA. CDR3 length: 13 residues. For the CDR3, the DNA is TGTGCCAGCAGCTTGGGCCGGGGTCGAGGGCAGTATTTT. Its translation: CASSLGRGRGQYF. The whole variable domain, filled in from reference TRBV7-2 and TRBJ2-3, reads GAGVSQSPSNKVTEKGKDVELRCDPISGHTALYWYRQSLGQGLEFLIYFQGNSAPDKSGLPSDRFSAERTGGSVSTLTIQRTQQEDSAVYLCASSLGRGRGQYFGPGTRLTVL.

This rearrangement joins TRBV5-1 to TRBJ2-7; 7 nucleotides match TRBD1. V was pared by 6 bases and J by 0 bases, with 3 bases of the junction left unmatched. This CDR3 is 13 amino acids long. In germline, CDR1 is SGHRS, CDR2 YFSETQ. This chain's CDR3 is CASTGQNSYEQYF. The DNA for the CDR3 is TGCGCCAGCACGGGACAGAACTCCTACGAGCAGTACTTC.

The table lists this clone with a count of one. The J gene is TRBJ2-7, the V gene TRBV7-6, with D possibly matching TRBD2 (5 bases). V lost 3 bases, J lost 2 bases, and 20 bases lay in between. Germline-derived CDR1 and CDR2 are SGHVS and FNYEAQ. The CDR3 consists of 17 residues. The DNA of the CDR3 is TGTGCCAGCAGCTTCCTACCGTCCGTAGCGAAAACCTACGAGCAGTACTTC. This codes for CASSFLPSVAKTYEQYF.

This clone has just one count. The chain employs TRBV11-2 and TRBJ1-3; D is uncertain. Trimming removed 5 bases from V and 9 bases from J, with 17 bases in between. Looked up from germline, CDR1 is SGHAT and CDR2 is FQNNGV. The length of the CDR3 is 14 residues. CDR3 nucleotide sequence: TGTGCCAGCAGCGGAGGTTTGGGGTATAGCACCATATATTTT. Protein sequence: CASSGGLGYSTIYF.

CDR3 bases: TGTGCCAGCAGCTCTCCCATCGGGACAGGGGATAGGGGGGGCTATGGCTACACCTTC. It is translated as CASSSPIGTGDRGGYGYTF. V is TRBV7-2 and J is TRBJ1-2; the match to TRBD1 covers 10 bases. V was clipped by 4 bases and J by 4 bases; unmatched bases: 18. CDR1 and CDR2 (germline): SGHTA, FQGNSA. The CDR3 totals 19 residues.

The chain's CDR3 is CASSSNMNTEAFF. The CDR3 region has the DNA TGTGCCAGCAGCTCGAACATGAACACTGAAGCTTTCTTT. The V and J genes are TRBV28 and TRBJ1-1, with unresolved D. Trimming cost V 6 bases and J 0 bases, with 8 bases left between them. CDR3 size: 13 residues. Looked up from germline, CDR1 is MDHEN and CDR2 is SYDVKM.

The V and J genes are TRBV4-2 and TRBJ2-2, with D hard to call. CDR1 and CDR2 (germline): LGHNA, YNFKEQ. The CDR3 sequence is 16 residues long. The V end was cut by 0 bases, the J end by 5 bases, with 13 bases between. CDR3 in DNA: TGTGCCAGCAGCCAAGAGAATGCGGCGGAGACCGGGGAGCTGTTTTTT. It translates to CASSQENAAETGELFF.

The chain joins TRBV15 to TRBJ1-2; D not resolved. Looked up from germline, CDR1 is LNHNV and CDR2 is YYDKDF (reference sequence). V was trimmed by 0 bases and J by 2 bases, leaving 7 bases between them. The CDR3 extends over 14 amino acids. The chain's CDR3 is CATSRDVQNYGYTF. The CDR3 DNA reads TGTGCCACCAGCAGAGATGTACAGAACTATGGCTACACCTTC.

Concerning this clone: This sample also contains other DNA sequences that code for the same CDR3. The V gene is TRBV7-9, the J gene TRBJ2-3; 10 positions match TRBD2. The CDR3 covers 15 residues. The germline V gene has CDR1 SEHNR and CDR2 FQNEAQ (reference sequence). V was clipped by 4 bases and J by 1 base; unmatched bases: 2. CDR3 DNA: TGTGCCAGCAGCTCTGGACTAGCGGGCACAGATACGCAGTATTTT. This sequence encodes CASSSGLAGTDTQYF.

The chain joins TRBV6-2 or TRBV6-3 to TRBJ1-5; D gene uncertain. Germline loops: CDR1 MNHEY, CDR2 SVGEGT. The germline V and J ends were trimmed by 0 bases and 11 bases, with 11 bases remaining between them. CDR3 length equals 13 residues. The CDR3 sequence: CASSYSGIQTQHF. The CDR3 DNA sequence: TGTGCCAGCAGTTACTCCGGGATCCAGACCCAGCATTTT.

The chain recombines TRBV7-2 with TRBJ2-4, with a possible D match to TRBD2 (6 bases). This CDR3 is built from 15 residues. In germline, CDR1 is SGHTA, CDR2 FQGNSA. The V gene lost 0 bases and the J gene lost 16 bases, with 22 bases spanning the gap. CDR3 amino acids: CASSLAHRDSHWSYF. The CDR3 nucleotides read TGTGCCAGCAGCTTAGCGCACCGGGACTCCCATTGGAGCTACTTC.

J is TRBJ1-3 and V is TRBV7-2; D remains unclear. The CDR3 consists of 14 residues. Germline V gives CDR1 SGHTA, CDR2 FQGNSA. Trimming stripped 5 bases from V and 0 bases from J, with 8 bases between. CDR3 DNA: TGTGCCAGCAGCCCGATGAGCTCTGGAAACACCATATATTTT. Its translation: CASSPMSSGNTIYF.

The rearrangement links TRBV7-9 to TRBJ2-7; D not certain. Germline V gives CDR1 SEHNR, CDR2 FQNEAQ (reference sequence). V lost 5 bases and J 6 bases, leaving 11 bases between the germline ends. The CDR3 length is 12 residues. CDR3 protein: CASSNLPSEQYF. CDR3 nucleotides: TGTGCCAGCAGCAATCTCCCTAGCGAGCAGTACTTC.